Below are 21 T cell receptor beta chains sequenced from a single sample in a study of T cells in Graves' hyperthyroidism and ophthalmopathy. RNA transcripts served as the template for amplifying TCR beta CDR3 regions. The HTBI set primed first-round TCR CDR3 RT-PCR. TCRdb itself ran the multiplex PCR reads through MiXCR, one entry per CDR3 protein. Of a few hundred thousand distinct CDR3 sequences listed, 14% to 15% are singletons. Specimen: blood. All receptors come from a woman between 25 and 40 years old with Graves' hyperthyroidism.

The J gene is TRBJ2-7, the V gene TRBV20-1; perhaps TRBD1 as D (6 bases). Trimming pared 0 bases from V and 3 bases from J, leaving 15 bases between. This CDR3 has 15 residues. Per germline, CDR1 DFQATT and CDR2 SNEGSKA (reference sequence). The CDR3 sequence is CSARDLTGFSYEQYF. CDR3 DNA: TGCAGTGCTAGAGACTTGACAGGTTTTAGCTACGAGCAGTACTTC.

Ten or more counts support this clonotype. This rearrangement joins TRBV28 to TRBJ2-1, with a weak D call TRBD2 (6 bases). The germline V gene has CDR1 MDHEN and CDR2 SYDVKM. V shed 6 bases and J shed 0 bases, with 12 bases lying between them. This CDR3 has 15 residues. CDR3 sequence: CASRVGGSSYNEQFF. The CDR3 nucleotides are TGTGCCAGCAGGGTGGGGGGAAGCTCCTACAATGAGCAGTTCTTC.

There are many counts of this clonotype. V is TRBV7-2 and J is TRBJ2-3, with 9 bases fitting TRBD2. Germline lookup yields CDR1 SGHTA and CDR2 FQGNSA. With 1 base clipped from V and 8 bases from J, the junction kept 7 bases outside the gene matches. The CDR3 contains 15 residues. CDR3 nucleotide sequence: TGTGCCAGCAGCTTAGGGCGGGAGGGCCTTCTTACGCAGTATTTT. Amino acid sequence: CASSLGREGLLTQYF.

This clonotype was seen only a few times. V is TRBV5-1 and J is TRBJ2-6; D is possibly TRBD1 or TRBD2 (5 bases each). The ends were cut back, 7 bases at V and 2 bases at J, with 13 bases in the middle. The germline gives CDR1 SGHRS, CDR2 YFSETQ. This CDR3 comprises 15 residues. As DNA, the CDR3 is TGCGCCAGCTTCCCGGGGCACACTGGGGCCAACGTCCTGACTTTC. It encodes CASFPGHTGANVLTF.

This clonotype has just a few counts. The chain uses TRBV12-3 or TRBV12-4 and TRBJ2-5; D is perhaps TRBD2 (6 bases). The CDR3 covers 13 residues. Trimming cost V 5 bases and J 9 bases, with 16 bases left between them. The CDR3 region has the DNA TGTGCCAGCAGTGGGGACTGGCAAGGGGCCCAGTACTTC. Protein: CASSGDWQGAQYF.

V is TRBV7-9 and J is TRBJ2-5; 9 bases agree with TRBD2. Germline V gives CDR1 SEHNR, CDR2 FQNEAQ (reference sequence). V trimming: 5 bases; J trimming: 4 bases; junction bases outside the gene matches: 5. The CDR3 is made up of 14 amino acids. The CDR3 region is CASSRGLAGETQYF. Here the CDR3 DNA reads TGTGCCAGCAGCCGGGGACTAGCAGGAGAGACCCAGTACTTC. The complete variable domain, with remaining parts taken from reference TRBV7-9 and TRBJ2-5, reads DTGVSQNPRHKITKRGQNVTFRCDPISEHNRLYWYRQTLGQGPEFLTYFQNEAQLEKSRLLSDRFSAERPKGSFSTLEIQRTEQGDSAMYLCASSRGLAGETQYFGPGTRLLVL.

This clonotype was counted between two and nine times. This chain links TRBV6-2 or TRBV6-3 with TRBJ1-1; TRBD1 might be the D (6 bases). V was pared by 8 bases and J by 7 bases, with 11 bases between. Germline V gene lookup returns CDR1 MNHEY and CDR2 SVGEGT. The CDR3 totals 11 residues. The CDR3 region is CASLGGIEAFF. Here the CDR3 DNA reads TGTGCCAGCCTAGGGGGAATTGAAGCTTTCTTT.

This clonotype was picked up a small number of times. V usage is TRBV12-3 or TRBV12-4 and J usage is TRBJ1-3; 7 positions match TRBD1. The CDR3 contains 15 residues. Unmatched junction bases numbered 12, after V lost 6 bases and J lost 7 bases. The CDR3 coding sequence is TGTGCCAGCAGCCAAAGGGGGCGCGAACAGAACACCATATATTTT. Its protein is CASSQRGREQNTIYF.

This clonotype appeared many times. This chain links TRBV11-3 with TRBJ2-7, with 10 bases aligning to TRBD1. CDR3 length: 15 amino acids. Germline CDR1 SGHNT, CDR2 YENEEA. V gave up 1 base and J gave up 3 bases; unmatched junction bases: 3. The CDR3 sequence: CASSLAGTGVYEQYF. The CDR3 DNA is TGTGCCAGCAGCTTAGCCGGGACAGGGGTCTACGAGCAGTACTTC.

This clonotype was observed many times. CDR3 sequence (DNA): TGTGCCAGCAGTGAGGGGGCACAAGCCTACGAGCAGTACTTC. This codes for CASSEGAQAYEQYF. The rearrangement uses TRBV12-3 or TRBV12-4 and TRBJ2-7, with 7 bases lining up with TRBD1. This CDR3 is built from 14 residues. Trimming at V came to 5 bases and at J to 2 bases, leaving 6 bases not matched to a gene.

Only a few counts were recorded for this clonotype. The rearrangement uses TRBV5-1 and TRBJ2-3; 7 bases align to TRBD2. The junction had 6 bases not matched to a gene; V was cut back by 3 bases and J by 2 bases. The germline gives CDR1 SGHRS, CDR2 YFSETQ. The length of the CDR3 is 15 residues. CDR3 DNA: TGCGCCAGCAGCTCTGGGACTATGCCCACAGATACGCAGTATTTT. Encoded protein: CASSSGTMPTDTQYF.

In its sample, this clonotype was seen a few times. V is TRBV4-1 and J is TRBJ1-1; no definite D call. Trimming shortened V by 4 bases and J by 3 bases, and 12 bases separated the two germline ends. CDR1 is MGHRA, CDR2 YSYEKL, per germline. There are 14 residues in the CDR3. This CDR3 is CASSRVFGDTEAFF. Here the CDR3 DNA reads TGCGCCAGCAGCCGGGTGTTTGGGGACACTGAAGCTTTCTTT.

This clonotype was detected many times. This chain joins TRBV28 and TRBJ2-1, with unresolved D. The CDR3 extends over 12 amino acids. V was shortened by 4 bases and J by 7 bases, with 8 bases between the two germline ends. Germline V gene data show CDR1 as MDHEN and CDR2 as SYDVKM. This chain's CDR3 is CASSSTENEQFF. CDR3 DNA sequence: TGTGCCAGCAGTTCGACCGAGAATGAGCAGTTCTTC. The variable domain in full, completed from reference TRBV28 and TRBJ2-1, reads DVKVTQSSRYLVKRTGEKVFLECVQDMDHENMFWYRQDPGLGLRLIYFSYDVKMKEKGDIPEGYSVSREKKERFSLILESASTNQTSMYLCASSSTENEQFFGPGTRLTVL.

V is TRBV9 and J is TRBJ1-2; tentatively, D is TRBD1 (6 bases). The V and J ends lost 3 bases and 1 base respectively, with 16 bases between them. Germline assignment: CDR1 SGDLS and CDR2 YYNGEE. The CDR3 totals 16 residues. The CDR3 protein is CASSESDRGDNYGYTF. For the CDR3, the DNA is TGTGCCAGCAGCGAATCGGACAGAGGGGATAACTATGGCTACACCTTC.

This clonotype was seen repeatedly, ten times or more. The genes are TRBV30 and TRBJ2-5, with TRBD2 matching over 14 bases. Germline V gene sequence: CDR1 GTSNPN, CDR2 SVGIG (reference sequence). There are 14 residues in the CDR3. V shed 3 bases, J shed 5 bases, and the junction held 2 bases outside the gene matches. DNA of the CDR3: TGTGCCTGGAGGGGGACTAGCGGGAGCGAGACCCAGTACTTC. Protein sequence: CAWRGTSGSETQYF.

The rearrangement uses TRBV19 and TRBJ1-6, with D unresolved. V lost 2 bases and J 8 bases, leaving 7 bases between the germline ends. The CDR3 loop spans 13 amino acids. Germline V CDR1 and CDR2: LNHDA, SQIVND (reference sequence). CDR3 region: CASSINEDSPLHF. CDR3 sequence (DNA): TGTGCCAGTAGTATAAATGAGGATTCACCCCTCCACTTT.

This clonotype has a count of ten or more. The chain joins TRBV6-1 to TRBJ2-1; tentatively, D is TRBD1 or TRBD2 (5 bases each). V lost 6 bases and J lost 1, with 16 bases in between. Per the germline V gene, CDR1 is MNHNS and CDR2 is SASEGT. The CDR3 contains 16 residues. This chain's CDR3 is CASRDRDRPSYNEQFF. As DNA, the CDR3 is TGTGCCAGCAGGGATCGGGACCGACCATCCTACAATGAGCAGTTCTTC.

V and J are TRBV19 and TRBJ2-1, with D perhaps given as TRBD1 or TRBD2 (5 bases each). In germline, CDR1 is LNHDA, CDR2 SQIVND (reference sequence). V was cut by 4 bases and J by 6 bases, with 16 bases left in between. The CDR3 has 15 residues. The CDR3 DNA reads TGTGCCAGTAGTACCCAGAGGGGCCGGTTCAATGAGCAGTTCTTC. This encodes CASSTQRGRFNEQFF.

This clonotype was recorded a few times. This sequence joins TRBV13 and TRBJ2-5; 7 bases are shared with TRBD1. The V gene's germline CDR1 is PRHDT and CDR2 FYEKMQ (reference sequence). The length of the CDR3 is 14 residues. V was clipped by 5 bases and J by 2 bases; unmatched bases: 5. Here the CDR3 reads CASSNTGQQETQYF. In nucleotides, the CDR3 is TGTGCCAGCAGCAACACGGGACAGCAAGAGACCCAGTACTTC.

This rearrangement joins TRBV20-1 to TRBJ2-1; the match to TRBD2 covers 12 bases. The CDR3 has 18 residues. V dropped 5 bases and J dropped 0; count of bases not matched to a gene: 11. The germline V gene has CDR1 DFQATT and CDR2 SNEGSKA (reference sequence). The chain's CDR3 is CSAAGTSGPGTSYNEQFF. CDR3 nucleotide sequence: TGCAGTGCTGCCGGGACTAGCGGGCCCGGGACCTCCTACAATGAGCAGTTCTTC.

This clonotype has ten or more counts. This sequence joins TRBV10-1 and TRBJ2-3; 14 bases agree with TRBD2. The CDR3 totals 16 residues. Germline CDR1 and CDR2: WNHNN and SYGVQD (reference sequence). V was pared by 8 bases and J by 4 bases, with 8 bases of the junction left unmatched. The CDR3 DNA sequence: TGCGCCAGCTCGACTAGCGGGAGGGCCGGCGCAGATACGCAGTATTTT. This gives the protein CASSTSGRAGADTQYF.